These 20 T cell receptor beta chains came from one sample sequenced in a study of cytomegalovirus exposure and HLA in healthy donors. Researchers ran the PCR with 60 Vbeta and 13 Jbeta primers. Assay used: immunoSEQ multiplex PCR; TCRdb lists only in-frame clones, some missing. The data contain around 27,000 clones, about 64% of them singletons. The specimen was PBMCs. These receptors originate from a male donor in good health and CMV-seropositive.

This chain joins TRBV2 and TRBJ2-2; D gene ambiguous. The CDR3 has 13 residues. The ends were cut back, 2 bases at V and 2 bases at J, with 3 bases in the middle. Germline CDR1 and CDR2: SNHLY and FYNNEI. The CDR3 protein is CASSEQNTGELFF. Written as DNA, the CDR3 is TGTGCCAGCAGTGAACAAAACACCGGGGAGCTGTTTTTT.

This clone was detected only a few times. CDR3 sequence reads: CASSFRGREQLFF. CDR3 nucleotide sequence: TGTGCCAGCAGTTTCAGGGGGCGCGAACAACTGTTTTTT. The chain carries TRBV6-5 and TRBJ1-4, with 8 bases lining up with TRBD1. This CDR3 comprises 13 residues. J gave up 12 bases and V 4 bases, and 7 bases lay outside the gene matches. Per germline, CDR1 MNHEY and CDR2 SVGAGI.

The gene calls are TRBV19 and TRBJ2-5; 12 bases fit TRBD2. CDR3 size: 16 residues. Trimming cost V 5 bases and J 5 bases; bases outside gene matches: 9. CDR1 and CDR2 from the germline V gene are LNHDA and SQIVND (reference sequence). This CDR3 reads CASSEASGRARETQYF. The CDR3 coding sequence is TGTGCCAGTAGTGAAGCTAGCGGGAGGGCCCGGGAGACCCAGTACTTC.

Remarks on this clone: The conserved phenylalanine or tryptophan normally closing the CDR3 is absent here, so this likely arose from a read error. The chain recombines TRBV7-7 with TRBJ1-1, with no clear D. CDR3 length: 13 residues. Germline V gives CDR1 SSHAT, CDR2 FNYEAQ (reference sequence). This chain's CDR3 is CASSFTVNTEAFS. CDR3 in DNA: TGTGCTAGCAGCTTTACAGTGAACACTGAAGCTTTCTCG.

The genes are TRBV5-1 and TRBJ2-5, with TRBD2 as a possible D gene (6 bases). CDR1 is SGHRS and CDR2 is YFSETQ in the germline V gene. Between the trimmed V and J ends, which lost 0 bases and 1 base, there was a span of 7 bases. This CDR3 comprises 14 residues. The DNA for the CDR3 is TGCGCCAGCAGCTTGGGCGGGGCCCAAGAGACCCAGTACTTC. Its protein product is CASSLGGAQETQYF. The variable domain in full, with the rest retrieved from reference TRBV5-1 and TRBJ2-5, is KAGVTQTPRYLIKTRGQQVTLSCSPISGHRSVSWYQQTPGQGLQFLFEYFSETQRNKGNFPGRFSGRQFSNSRSEMNVSTLELGDSALYLCASSLGGAQETQYFGPGTRLLVL.

This clone was detected once. The rearrangement uses TRBV5-1 and TRBJ1-2; D is possibly TRBD1 (6 bases). In germline, CDR1 is SGHRS, CDR2 YFSETQ. V was cut by 5 bases and J by 5 bases, with 13 bases left in between. CDR3 length equals 13 residues. CDR3 bases: TGCGCCAGCAGGCACGGACAGCTATATGGCTACACCTTC. Translation: CASRHGQLYGYTF.

The chain recombines TRBV19 with TRBJ2-7, with TRBD1 as a possible D gene (6 bases). The CDR3 has 15 residues. Trimming shortened V by 8 bases and J by 4 bases, and 21 bases separated the two germline ends. Germline V gives CDR1 LNHDA, CDR2 SQIVND (reference sequence). The CDR3 sequence is CASAQGNMYRYEQYF. As DNA, the CDR3 is TGTGCCAGTGCCCAGGGGAACATGTACAGATACGAGCAGTACTTC.

V is TRBV11-3 and J is TRBJ1-5; no firm D call. The CDR3 extends over 20 amino acids. Per germline, CDR1 SGHNT and CDR2 YENEEA. Trimming took 8 bases from V and 6 from J, leaving 35 bases between them. The CDR3 sequence: CASPRLLSVAPRVRIQPQHF. DNA of the CDR3: TGTGCCAGCCCGAGGTTACTTTCCGTGGCCCCACGAGTAAGGATTCAGCCCCAGCATTTT.

Only a few counts were recorded for this clone. The chain links TRBV7-3 to TRBJ1-1; D is unresolved. Germline V lookup: CDR1 SGHTA, CDR2 FQGTGA. Trimming took 2 bases from V and 1 from J, leaving 5 bases between them. The CDR3 extends over 13 amino acids. CDR3 sequence: CASSLQSNTEAFF. Written as DNA, the CDR3 is TGTGCCAGCAGCTTACAATCGAACACTGAAGCTTTCTTT.

This chain links TRBV2 with TRBJ2-5, with D possibly matching TRBD1 (5 bases). This CDR3 has 13 amino acids. The V gene's germline CDR1 is SNHLY and CDR2 FYNNEI. The V end was cut by 9 bases, the J end by 5 bases, with 16 bases between. In nucleotides, the CDR3 is TGTGCCAGAAGGAGCAGGGTTCAGGAGACCCAGTACTTC. Translation gives CARRSRVQETQYF.

There are a few counts of this clone. The genes are TRBV6-1 and TRBJ2-7; D perhaps matches TRBD2 (6 bases). Trimming pared 1 base from V and 3 bases from J, leaving 25 bases between. The CDR3 is made up of 19 amino acids. Germline V gene data show CDR1 as MNHNS and CDR2 as SASEGT. CDR3 bases: TGTGCCAGCAGTGAAGAGAGGGGACGGGGCGGGATGAAACGCTACGAGCAGTACTTC. The encoded protein is CASSEERGRGGMKRYEQYF.

With regard to this clone: The germline gene is not matched at one end of the junction; a read error may be the cause. The CDR3 DNA reads TGTGCCATCAGCACCCCGTCCCGGACAGGGATGGGTGATTCACCCCTCCACTTT. Its translation: CAISTPSRTGMGDSPLHF. This chain connects TRBV15 to TRBJ1-6, with TRBD1 matching 8 bases. CDR1 and CDR2 from the germline V gene are LNHNV and YYDKDF (reference sequence). The CDR3 runs to 18 residues.

The chain employs TRBV5-4 and TRBJ1-4; D gene unclear. V shed 0 bases and J shed 2 bases, with 8 bases lying between them. CDR1 and CDR2 from the germline V gene are SGHNT and YYREEE (reference sequence). The CDR3 is 15 residues long. The CDR3 protein is CASSLGVRTNEKLFF. The CDR3 DNA is TGTGCCAGCAGCTTGGGTGTGCGGACTAATGAAAAACTGTTTTTT.

This rearrangement joins TRBV15 to TRBJ1-1; D remains unclear. Per germline, CDR1 LNHNV and CDR2 YYDKDF (reference sequence). The V gene lost 0 bases and the J gene lost 8 bases, with 7 bases spanning the gap. CDR3 size: 12 residues. DNA for the CDR3: TGTGCCACCAGCAGAGATGTAGCAGAAGCTTTCTTT. Its translation is CATSRDVAEAFF.

Only a few counts were recorded for this clone. The V call is TRBV15, the J call TRBJ2-1, with 9 bases matching TRBD2. The V segment lost 4 bases and the J segment 9 bases; nucleotides outside the gene matches: 7. The CDR3 length is 14 residues. Germline V lookup: CDR1 LNHNV, CDR2 YYDKDF (reference sequence). CDR3 in DNA: TGTGCCACCAGCACCCGGACTAGCGTCGTTGAGCAGTTCTTC. Amino acids: CATSTRTSVVEQFF.

The rearrangement uses TRBV15 and TRBJ2-1; the match to TRBD1 covers 7 bases. Trimming took 1 base from V and 2 from J; bases not matched to a gene: 2. The CDR3 sequence is 15 residues long. Germline V gene lookup returns CDR1 LNHNV and CDR2 YYDKDF (reference sequence). The CDR3 DNA is TGTGCCACCAGCAGAGGGGGACAGACCTACAATGAGCAGTTCTTC. Its protein is CATSRGGQTYNEQFF.

The rearrangement joins TRBV5-1 to TRBJ2-3, with 11 bases fitting TRBD2. This CDR3 spans 16 amino acids. The germline V gene encodes CDR1 SGHRS and CDR2 YFSETQ. J gave up 4 bases and V 1 base, and 5 bases lay outside the gene matches. The CDR3 bases are TGCGCCAGCAGCTTGTCTACTAGCGGGAGCCCAGATACGCAGTATTTT. Protein product: CASSLSTSGSPDTQYF.

The V gene is TRBV27, the J gene TRBJ2-7; 8 nucleotides match TRBD2. V was clipped by 6 bases and J by 0 bases; unmatched bases: 7. The CDR3 length is 15 residues. The germline gives CDR1 MNHEY, CDR2 SMNVEV (reference sequence). CDR3 nucleotide sequence: TGTGCCAGCAGCGAAATAGCGGGGAGCTCCTACGAGCAGTACTTC. This sequence encodes CASSEIAGSSYEQYF.

The chain couples TRBV6-1 to TRBJ1-3; TRBD1 agrees at 8 bases. V lost 2 bases and J lost 7; bases outside the gene matches: 10. CDR1 is MNHNS and CDR2 is SASEGT in the germline V gene. This CDR3 comprises 16 residues. The CDR3 DNA follows: TGTGCCAGCAGTGAAAAGGCAGGGGGCGCCTGGAACACCATATATTTT. Amino acid sequence: CASSEKAGGAWNTIYF.

Only a few counts were recorded for this clone. The V call is TRBV19, the J call TRBJ1-4, with a weak D call TRBD1 (5 bases). Per the germline V gene, CDR1 is LNHDA and CDR2 is SQIVND (reference sequence). The ends were cut back, 11 bases at V and 3 bases at J, with 22 bases in the middle. This CDR3 comprises 16 residues. The CDR3 region is CAARRGGSGANEKLFF. The CDR3 nucleotides read TGTGCCGCCCGCCGGGGGGGGTCGGGAGCTAATGAAAAACTGTTTTTT. The complete variable domain, with remaining parts taken from reference TRBV19 and TRBJ1-4, reads DGGITQSPKYLFRKEGQNVTLSCEQNLNHDAMYWYRQDPGQGLRLIYYSQIVNDFQKGDIAEGYSVSREKKESFPLTVTSAQKNPTAFYLCAARRGGSGANEKLFFGSGTQLSVL.